This T cell receptor (beta chain) was found in a study of T cells and Merkel cell carcinoma outcomes. Study-wide points: Merkel cell carcinoma outcomes were reportedly predicted by repertoire and T-cell density.

This clone was counted a single time. What it recognizes is unknown. The CDR3 length is 15 residues. Trimming shortened V by 5 bases and J by 1 base, and 14 bases separated the two germline ends. Germline V lookup: CDR1 LNHDA, CDR2 SQIVND (reference sequence). Only in-frame clones appear in the TCRdb table, and some are missing; sequencing was by immunoSEQ multiplex PCR. The table lists around 3,500 clones, 92% of them singletons. The sequencing sample was made of tumor tissue from Merkel cell carcinoma. The chain recombines TRBV19 with TRBJ1-1; D gene unclear. This TCR was sampled from a human donor with Merkel cell carcinoma. The CDR3 DNA is TGTGCCAGTAGTCCTCGACGGGGAGAGAACACTGAAGCTTTCTTT. As protein: CASSPRRGENTEAFF.